This TCR beta chain was sequenced for a study of OX40 agonist ivuxolimab in advanced cancers. Study details: Patients with hepatocellular carcinoma, melanoma, renal cell or head and neck cancer made up the dose-escalation patients.

Deletions cut 3 bases from V and 1 base from J, with 16 bases between. CDR1 SGHKS and CDR2 YYEKEE come from the germline V gene (reference sequence). CDR3 length equals 16 residues. Points from the study as a whole: The authors did not determine the antigen specificity of the expanded peripheral T cells.

With regard to this clone: The target antigen is unknown.

Produced via immunoSEQ multiplex PCR; TCRdb's table is partial and in-frame only. This sample yields about 60,000 clones, of which approximately 86% are seen a single time; 10% to 15% belongs to the top ten. Exclusion applied to patients with autoimmune disease history or systemic immunosuppression. The TCR sequence derives from an adult with an advanced solid tumor such as melanoma, head and neck, liver or kidney cancer. This sample comprised CD4+ or CD8+ T cells sorted from blood, obtained in a trial of the OX40 agonist ivuxolimab. The chain employs TRBV5-5 and TRBJ1-1; D ambiguous. The CDR3 region is CASSSPVQPQNTEAFF. CDR3 sequence (DNA): TGTGCCAGCAGCTCTCCTGTTCAGCCACAGAACACTGAAGCTTTCTTT.